A selection of T cell receptor beta chains follows, all from one sample in a study of shared clonotypes between healthy human individuals. The method was immunoSEQ multiplex PCR; TCRdb's version includes in-frame clones alone and lacks a portion of them. The table shows millions of clones, with 85% to 95% occurring only once. Sequencing was performed on naive CD8+ T cells sorted from blood. The source of these receptors is a man aged 18 to 35 in good health. The conserved cysteine and the conserved F or W are not part of the CDR3 here. D genes are given only for firm matches.

TRBD1 TRBV4-1 ASSLRDRVETQY
. TRBV6-5 ASSYSGTAQETQY
. TRBV5-4 ASSLLEGYEQY
. TRBV19 ASSIAGLHEQY
. TRBV5-4 ASSPGPPGFGETQY
. TRBV13 ASSLGSQGETQY
TRBD1 TRBV9 ASSAVRDREGGQY
TRBD1 TRBV27 ASRFPGTGGDGYT
TRBD1 TRBV7-6 ASSPQGTGSYMNTEAF
. TRBV10-2 ASIDRPWGLDEQY
. TRBV9 ASSPPLSSGELF
TRBD1 TRBV27 ASSSSPGTGTYEQY
TRBD1 TRBV6-1 ASSVDSDRDYEQY
. TRBV28 ASSLYAGDTTEAF
TRBD1 TRBV29-1 SVSGGYTEAF
. TRBV5-4 ASSLEGPPNTGELF
. TRBV9 ASSVAIGSTDTQY
TRBD2 TRBV6-1 ASRALAGDSDEQY